These 16 T cell receptor beta chains were sequenced from one sample in a study of CD8 T cells in Susac syndrome. After extraction with the RNeasy kit, roughly 0.45 to 1 ug of the RNA was reverse transcribed using random hexamers. MiXCR, run by TCRdb on the immunoSEQ multiplex PCR reads, gives a single entry per CDR3 protein. The repertoire has roughly 330,000 distinct CDR3 sequences, roughly 94% of them found once; the top ten carry 0.065%. Input material: CD4+ T cells from PBMCs. The receptors were gathered from a human donor with multiple sclerosis.

This chain joins TRBV29-1 and TRBJ2-3; D not certain. CDR1 is SQVTM and CDR2 is ANQGSEA in the germline V gene. V shed 4 bases and J shed 1 base, with 9 bases lying between them. This CDR3 region has 13 residues. CDR3 in amino acids: CSVAVVRTDTQYF. The CDR3 bases are TGCAGCGTTGCAGTGGTCCGCACAGATACGCAGTATTTT.

The chain has TRBV20-1 and TRBJ2-7; TRBD1 aligns across 7 bases. V lost 6 bases to trimming and J lost 6 bases; unmatched junction nucleotides: 14. The CDR3 spans 14 residues. The germline gives CDR1 DFQATT, CDR2 SNEGSKA (reference sequence). DNA for the CDR3: TGCAGTGCCGACCCCTCCGGGACAGCCCTCGAGCAGTACTTC. Translating it yields CSADPSGTALEQYF.

The gene calls are TRBV28 and TRBJ2-7; TRBD2 agrees at 7 bases. The CDR3 is 14 residues long. The V and J ends lost 5 bases and 2 bases, in that order; junction bases with no gene match: 6. The germline V gene has CDR1 MDHEN and CDR2 SYDVKM. The CDR3 region is CASSGNGRTYEQYF. The CDR3 coding sequence is TGTGCCAGCAGTGGAAACGGGAGGACCTACGAGCAGTACTTC.

The V gene is TRBV5-1, the J gene TRBJ2-6, with a possible D match to TRBD1 (6 bases). Germline assignment: CDR1 SGHRS and CDR2 YFSETQ. V was shortened by 4 bases and J by 0 bases, with 8 bases between the two germline ends. The CDR3 runs to 15 residues. CDR3 DNA sequence: TGCGCCAGCAGCGACAGGAGCTCTGGGGCCAACGTCCTGACTTTC. Its protein product is CASSDRSSGANVLTF.

V usage is TRBV3-1 and J usage is TRBJ1-6; D gene unclear. The CDR3 has 14 residues. Germline CDR1 and CDR2: LGHDT and YNNKEL (reference sequence). V was pared by 1 base and J by 9 bases, with 10 bases between. The CDR3 nucleotides are TGTGCCAGCAGCCAAGTACCCCAGCTTTCACCCCTCCACTTT. It encodes CASSQVPQLSPLHF. The complete variable domain, with remaining parts taken from reference TRBV3-1 and TRBJ1-6, reads DTAVSQTPKYLVTQMGNDKSIKCEQNLGHDTMYWYKQDSKKFLKIMFSYNNKELIINETVPNRFSPKSPDKAHLNLHINSLELGDSAVYFCASSQVPQLSPLHFGNGTRLTVT.

This clonotype was seen more than once but under ten times. V usage is TRBV20-1 and J usage is TRBJ2-7; D is ambiguous. This CDR3 comprises 12 residues. The V gene's germline CDR1 is DFQATT and CDR2 SNEGSKA (reference sequence). Trimming left V 6 bases short and J 1 base short, with 10 bases between. The CDR3 DNA reads TGCAGTGCAACCGGCGGTTCCTACGAGCAGTACTTC. Translation gives CSATGGSYEQYF.

The chain uses TRBV6-6 and TRBJ2-5; D not certain. Per the germline V gene, CDR1 is MNHNY and CDR2 is SVGAGI (reference sequence). This CDR3 is built from 12 residues. Trimming left V 6 bases short and J 6 bases short, with 11 bases between. CDR3 protein: CASSSDLQTQYF. CDR3 DNA sequence: TGTGCCAGCAGCTCCGACCTTCAGACCCAGTACTTC.

The chain employs TRBV12-3 or TRBV12-4 and TRBJ1-5; D is unresolved. The CDR3 consists of 14 residues. Trimming shortened V by 5 bases and J by 4 bases, and 12 bases separated the two germline ends. DNA for the CDR3: TGTGCCAGCAGTAGTAAGGCCGGAAATCAGCCCCAGCATTTT. This sequence encodes CASSSKAGNQPQHF.

Here the CDR3 DNA reads TGCGCCAGCAGCCAGGACACATCCGCGAACACCGGGGAGCTGTTTTTT. Translation gives CASSQDTSANTGELFF. The chain is built from TRBV5-1 and TRBJ2-2, with D possibly matching TRBD1 (5 bases). The CDR3 length is 16 residues. The V and J ends lost 4 bases and 0 bases respectively, with 13 bases between them. The V gene's germline CDR1 is SGHRS and CDR2 YFSETQ.

The gene calls are TRBV12-3 or TRBV12-4 and TRBJ2-3; unclear D gene. The CDR3 sequence is 11 residues long. Deletions cut 7 bases from V and 5 bases from J, with 7 bases between. In nucleotides, the CDR3 is TGTGCCAGCACCGGTGGAGATACGCAGTATTTT. It translates to CASTGGDTQYF.

V gene TRBV19 combines with J gene TRBJ2-7, with no clear D. There are 12 residues in the CDR3. Germline loops: CDR1 LNHDA, CDR2 SQIVND (reference sequence). The ends were cut back, 4 bases at V and 3 bases at J, with 7 bases in the middle. CDR3 protein: CASSTGHYEQYF. The CDR3 bases are TGTGCCAGTAGTACCGGGCACTACGAGCAGTACTTC.

This clonotype was picked up a small number of times. This chain uses TRBV19 with TRBJ1-2; D not certain. Germline CDR1 reads LNHDA; CDR2 reads SQIVND (reference sequence). The length of the CDR3 is 13 residues. V dropped 5 bases and J dropped 5 bases, with 12 bases sitting between them. The CDR3 DNA reads TGTGCCAGTAGTTTGGGCGGACCATATGGCTACACCTTC. It is translated as CASSLGGPYGYTF.

The V gene is TRBV7-9, the J gene TRBJ1-3; D uncertain. From germline, CDR1 is SEHNR and CDR2 FQNEAQ (reference sequence). The CDR3 is 13 residues long. Trimming shortened V by 3 bases and J by 4 bases, and 7 bases separated the two germline ends. The CDR3 here is CASSFYEGNTIYF. DNA for the CDR3: TGTGCCAGCAGCTTCTACGAAGGAAACACCATATATTTT. Based on the CDR3 plus reference TRBV7-9 and TRBJ1-3, the full variable domain is DTGVSQNPRHKITKRGQNVTFRCDPISEHNRLYWYRQTLGQGPEFLTYFQNEAQLEKSRLLSDRFSAERPKGSFSTLEIQRTEQGDSAMYLCASSFYEGNTIYFGEGSWLTVV.

Note on this clonotype: The junction and the germline gene differ at one end; a read error may be behind it. The J gene is TRBJ1-2, the V gene TRBV30; D might be TRBD1 (5 bases). The CDR3 spans 13 residues. Germline assignment: CDR1 GTSNPN and CDR2 SVGIG (reference sequence). The CDR3 spells CARSPGANYGYTF. The CDR3 DNA follows: TGTGCCCGGAGTCCGGGGGCTAACTATGGCTACACCTTC.

V usage is TRBV23-1 and J usage is TRBJ2-1, with TRBD1 matching 7 bases. TRBV23-1 is filed as an ORF, its function uncertain. The CDR3 is 24 residues long. V gave up 2 bases and J gave up 4 bases; unmatched junction bases: 32. CDR3 bases: TGCGCCAGCAGTCAAGCGTCGGCGGCAGGGGGTATCCGAAAGCTCCCCGGATATTACAATGAGCAGTTCTTC. Translating gives CASSQASAAGGIRKLPGYYNEQFF.

V is TRBV6-2 or TRBV6-3 and J is TRBJ1-5; no firm D call. The CDR3 is 14 amino acids. Trimming took 4 bases from V and 0 from J, leaving 7 bases between them. Germline values: CDR1 MNHEY, CDR2 SVGEGT. Here the CDR3 DNA reads TGTGCCAGCAGTTGGGTAAATAGCAATCAGCCCCAGCATTTT. Amino acids: CASSWVNSNQPQHF.